This entry features one T cell receptor beta chain sequence. Original data processing: By means of reference gene primer amplification, nucleated cell counts were estimated. Data came from immunoSEQ multiplex PCR; TCRdb stores just in-frame clones and leaves some out. V and J calls and clone size are as listed in that table; D and trimming were resolved from the DNA. The data show 450,000 to 600,000 clones, roughly nine tenths seen once. This sample stems from a study of blood T cell repertoires in COVID-19. The CDR3 has 11 residues. From germline, CDR1 is GTSNPN and CDR2 SVGIG (reference sequence). V was shortened by 4 bases and J by 4 bases, with 8 bases between the two germline ends.

The sample was PBMCs or T cells enriched from blood (not recorded which). The sequence derives from a woman aged 18-29 years who had recovered from COVID-19. This chain connects TRBV30 to TRBJ2-7; no clear D gene. CDR3 in amino acids: CAWTHGYEQYF. The CDR3 nucleotides are TGTGCCTGGACCCACGGGTACGAGCAGTACTTC.